This entry is about one T cell receptor beta chain. The sample originates from a study of T cell responses to AZD1222 COVID-19 vaccine. Germline V gene data show CDR1 as LGHDT and CDR2 as YNNKEL (reference sequence). CDR3 length equals 14 residues. Germline trimming cut 0 bases from V and 6 bases from J; bases unmatched to any gene: 5. Measured with immunoSEQ multiplex PCR; TCRdb has only the in-frame clones, and not every one. The repertoire holds 150,000 to 200,000 clones, over 80% seen once, with about 6% in the top ten. This receptor was identified in an adult in good health. The chain couples TRBV3-1 (or the pseudogene TRBV3-2) to TRBJ2-7; TRBD1 matches 7 bases. Here the sequenced sample was peripheral blood, taken on day 0 of AZD1222 vaccination. The CDR3 nucleotides are TGTGCCAGCAGCCAAGAACAGGGGTCAGGCGAGCAGTACTTC. The encoded protein is CASSQEQGSGEQYF.